Shown below are 8 T cell receptor beta chains from a single sample sequenced in a study of shared clonotypes between healthy human individuals. CD8 cells classed as naive were CD45RO-negative and positively selected for CCR7, excluding terminally differentiated effector memory CD45RA+ cells. The repertoire was sequenced with immunoSEQ multiplex PCR; TCRdb's copy has only in-frame clones and lacks some. The sample shows over 2,000,000 clones, over 85% of them seen only once. Sequencing used naive CD8+ T cells from PBMCs. The source of these receptors is a man in his late teens or twenties in good health. Some clones in this sample may be carry-over from other donors' samples.

The chain couples TRBV9 to TRBJ2-5, with D possibly matching TRBD1 (6 bases). The length of the CDR3 is 15 residues. Germline CDR1 reads SGDLS; CDR2 reads YYNGEE. With 3 bases removed from V and 0 bases from J, the gap between germline ends came to 12 bases. The CDR3 reads CASSASGGNQETQYF. The CDR3 DNA follows: TGTGCCAGCAGCGCATCTGGGGGCAACCAAGAGACCCAGTACTTC. Full variable domain (remainder filled in from reference TRBV9 and TRBJ2-5): DSGVTQTPKHLITATGQRVTLRCSPRSGDLSVYWYQQSLDQGLQFLIQYYNGEERAKGNILERFSAQQFPDLHSELNLSSLELGDSALYFCASSASGGNQETQYFGPGTRLLVL.

The chain joins TRBV7-9 to TRBJ2-1; the match to TRBD2 covers 11 bases. V shed 1 base, J shed 5 bases, and the junction held 4 bases outside the gene matches. Germline V gene lookup returns CDR1 SEHNR and CDR2 FQNEAQ (reference sequence). This CDR3 is built from 16 residues. CDR3 sequence reads: CASSLVGTSGNNEQFF. The CDR3 DNA reads as TGTGCCAGCAGCTTAGTAGGGACTAGCGGAAACAATGAGCAGTTCTTC. The whole variable domain, remainder taken from reference TRBV7-9 and TRBJ2-1, is DTGVSQNPRHKITKRGQNVTFRCDPISEHNRLYWYRQTLGQGPEFLTYFQNEAQLEKSRLLSDRFSAERPKGSFSTLEIQRTEQGDSAMYLCASSLVGTSGNNEQFFGPGTRLTVL.

The rearrangement joins TRBV27 to TRBJ2-7, with D possibly being TRBD1 (6 bases). V lost 0 bases, J lost 4 bases, and 16 bases lay in between. This CDR3 is 16 amino acids long. Per germline, CDR1 MNHEY and CDR2 SMNVEV (reference sequence). CDR3 sequence (DNA): TGTGCCAGCAGTTTATCCCCCGGGACAATCGAATACGAGCAGTACTTC. This translates into CASSLSPGTIEYEQYF.

The rearrangement uses TRBV5-6 and TRBJ2-1, with 10 bases lining up with TRBD2. The CDR3 is 16 residues long. Trimming removed 0 bases from V and 9 bases from J; junction bases left unmatched: 9. Germline V gives CDR1 SGHDT, CDR2 YYEEEE. For the CDR3, the DNA is TGTGCCAGCAGCTTGGTGGGGCTAGCGGGAGACGGTGAGCAGTTCTTC. Translation gives CASSLVGLAGDGEQFF.

The rearrangement joins TRBV15 to TRBJ2-5, with D possibly being TRBD2 (5 bases). Germline V CDR1 and CDR2: LNHNV, YYDKDF (reference sequence). The V end lost 1 base, the J end lost 5 bases, and 8 bases lay between the germline ends. The CDR3 contains 13 residues. CDR3 DNA sequence: TGTGCCACCAGCAGAGTGACGGGGGAGACCCAGTACTTC. This codes for CATSRVTGETQYF.

The V and J genes are TRBV28 and TRBJ2-4; D is possibly TRBD1 or TRBD2 (6 bases each). V was cut by 7 bases and J by 3 bases, with 19 bases left in between. The CDR3 totals 16 residues. The germline CDR1 and CDR2 sequences are MDHEN and SYDVKM. This chain's CDR3 is CASKTVEGVDKNIQYF. For the CDR3, the DNA is TGTGCCAGCAAGACGGTGGAGGGGGTGGACAAAAACATTCAGTACTTC.

A remark on this clone: Within the sample, other DNA sequences also encode this same CDR3. The chain combines TRBV28 with TRBJ1-5, with TRBD1 as a possible D gene (6 bases). Germline V gene data show CDR1 as MDHEN and CDR2 as SYDVKM. The CDR3 is 14 amino acids. Trimming left V 3 bases short and J 5 bases short, with 11 bases between. For the CDR3, the DNA is TGTGCCAGCAGTTTGGGCCAGGGGTATCAGCCCCAGCATTTT. Translating it yields CASSLGQGYQPQHF.

This chain uses TRBV19 with TRBJ2-7, with TRBD2 as a possible D gene (5 bases). Germline V gene data show CDR1 as LNHDA and CDR2 as SQIVND (reference sequence). V lost 3 bases to trimming and J lost 3 bases, with 12 bases between them. The CDR3 has 14 amino acids. Here the CDR3 reads CASSMVPGSYEQYF. The CDR3 DNA reads as TGTGCCAGTAGTATGGTCCCGGGGAGCTACGAGCAGTACTTC.